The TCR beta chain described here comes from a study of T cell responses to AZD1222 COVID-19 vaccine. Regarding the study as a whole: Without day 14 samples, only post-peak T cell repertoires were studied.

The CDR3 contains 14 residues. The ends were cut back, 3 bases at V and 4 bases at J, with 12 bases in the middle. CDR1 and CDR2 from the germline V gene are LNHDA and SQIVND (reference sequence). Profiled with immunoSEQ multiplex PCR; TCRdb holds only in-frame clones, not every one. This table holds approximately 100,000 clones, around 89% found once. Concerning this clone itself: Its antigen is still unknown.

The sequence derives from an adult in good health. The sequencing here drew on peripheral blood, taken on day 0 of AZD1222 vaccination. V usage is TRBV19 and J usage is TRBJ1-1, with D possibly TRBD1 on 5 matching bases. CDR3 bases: TGTGCCAGTAGTATCAAAAGGGACGGCACTGAAGCTTTCTTT. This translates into CASSIKRDGTEAFF.